This T cell receptor (beta chain) appears in the sequencing data of a study of blood T cells in healthy people across ages. Study-wide results and limits: Diversity of TCR beta per million T cells declined in a roughly linear way with age.

As to this clonotype: The antigen is undetermined.

For the second PCR, which ran for roughly 7 to 11 cycles, a sample-barcoded 5' primer and a J-beta primer mix were used. TCRdb reprocessed the 5' RACE reads with MiXCR, giving one entry per CDR3 protein. This table has over a million distinct CDR3 sequences, 40% to 50% appearing once. Germline loops: CDR1 SEHNR, CDR2 FQNEAQ (reference sequence). The CDR3 has 14 amino acids. Trimming cost V 5 bases and J 4 bases, with 11 bases left between them. Source material: blood. The chain couples TRBV7-9 to TRBJ2-2, with a weak D call TRBD1 (6 bases). The clonotype originates from an older woman in good health. Here the CDR3 DNA reads TGTGCCAGCAGCCCTCCCAGGGGCACCGGGGAGCTGTTTTTT. It codes for CASSPPRGTGELFF. Using reference TRBV7-9 and TRBJ2-2 for the parts outside the CDR3, the full variable domain is DTGVSQNPRHKITKRGQNVTFRCDPISEHNRLYWYRQTLGQGPEFLTYFQNEAQLEKSRLLSDRFSAERPKGSFSTLEIQRTEQGDSAMYLCASSPPRGTGELFFGEGSRLTVL.